This T cell receptor (beta chain) was observed in a study of Tregs in tolerant kidney transplant recipients. General study points: Biological reproducibility was not directly addressed in this study. Activated donor B cell expansion appeared to reveal the most relevant donor-specific TCRbeta repertoire.

TCRdb keeps only in-frame clones here, not all; method: immunoSEQ multiplex PCR. The sample shows under 300,000 clones, about 80% of them seen only once. There are 15 residues in the CDR3. Germline assignment: CDR1 MNHEY and CDR2 SVGAGI. The V and J ends lost 5 bases and 4 bases, in that order; junction bases with no gene match: 8. About this clone itself: Antigen specificity is unknown.

CD4+CD25+CD127- Tregs, CD4+CD25- non-Tregs, CD4 and CD8 cells were sorted. The J gene is TRBJ1-5, the V gene TRBV6-5; TRBD1 aligns across 7 bases. The sequenced sample consisted of CD4+ T cells from blood. The source of this sequence is a human donor in good health. The DNA for the CDR3 is TGTGCCAGCAGTCCCCGCCCGACAGGGAATCAGCCCCAGCATTTT. Its protein product is CASSPRPTGNQPQHF.